Sequencing of this T cell receptor (beta chain) was carried out in a study of T-cell reconstitution after alpha-beta-depleted transplantation in children. TCRbeta library construction was performed incorporating unique molecular identifiers. TCRdb ran MiXCR on the PCR reads and lists one entry per CDR3 protein. The repertoire holds just over 950,000 distinct CDR3 sequences, roughly 31% seen once, with over 25% in the top ten. Germline V lookup: CDR1 LNHDA, CDR2 SQIVND (reference sequence). The V and J ends lost 6 bases and 2 bases respectively, with 14 bases between them. The CDR3 extends over 15 amino acids.

The source material was PBMCs, mostly from graft donor cells, sampled 360 days after TCRalphabeta/CD19-depleted stem cell transplant. The sequence came from a boy younger than two who had a stem cell transplant for SCID, so the T cells may come from the graft donor. This chain connects TRBV19 to TRBJ1-3, with D tentatively TRBD1 (5 bases). The CDR3 region is CASSRGGTAGNTIYF. The CDR3 DNA reads TGTGCCAGTAGCCGTGGGGGGACCGCTGGAAACACCATATATTTT.